The sequence of this T cell receptor beta chain was determined in a study of blood T cell repertoires in COVID-19. Study in general: Sites across the United States, Italy and Spain contributed samples from acute and convalescent COVID-19. T cells, B-cell-depleted T cells, or PBMCs supplied cDNA or gDNA.

The V segment lost 3 bases and the J segment 4 bases; nucleotides outside the gene matches: 3. This CDR3 is 15 amino acids long. Germline V gene data show CDR1 as SGHNT and CDR2 as YENEEA. Original processing notes: Quantification of nucleated cells was approximated via reference gene primer amplification. Profiling relied on immunoSEQ multiplex PCR, and the TCRdb table lists in-frame clones only, not all of them. That table is the source of V, J and clone size, and D and trimming were worked out from the DNA. The sample holds about 120,000 clones, approximately 90% seen once. Specimen: peripheral blood. The clonotype originates from a human donor with active COVID-19. The donor label of this sample is uncertain. The rearrangement links TRBV11-3 to TRBJ2-1; TRBD2 matches at 10 bases. CDR3 region: CASSLRSGGYNEQFF. CDR3 nucleotide sequence: TGTGCCAGCAGCTTGCGTAGCGGGGGGTACAATGAGCAGTTCTTC.